A single TCR beta chain is shown here with its context. The target antigen is unknown. The data were taken from a study of cytomegalovirus exposure and HLA in healthy donors. V dropped 4 bases and J dropped 2; count of bases not matched to a gene: 7. The germline gives CDR1 SGHRS, CDR2 YFSETQ. This CDR3 has 16 residues. Study-wide results and limits: A later analysis associated 15,000 or so TCR beta sequences with HLA alleles at a 0.05 false discovery rate. A later analysis linked a missense variant in DCLRE1C to the trimming of TCR beta V and J genes. CMV serostatus stood as the only immune exposure information on hand.

Primers for the PCR totalled 60 Vbeta and 13 Jbeta. Data came from immunoSEQ multiplex PCR; TCRdb stores just in-frame clones and leaves some out. The sample holds around 100,000 clones, 60% to 85% seen once. Material for sequencing was PBMCs. The sequence came from a man aged 50-59 years in good health and CMV-seropositive. The chain couples TRBV5-1 to TRBJ1-5, with 9 bases fitting TRBD1. The CDR3 loop is CASSPGTGIGNQPQHF. DNA of the CDR3: TGCGCCAGCAGCCCCGGGACAGGGATAGGCAATCAGCCCCAGCATTTT.